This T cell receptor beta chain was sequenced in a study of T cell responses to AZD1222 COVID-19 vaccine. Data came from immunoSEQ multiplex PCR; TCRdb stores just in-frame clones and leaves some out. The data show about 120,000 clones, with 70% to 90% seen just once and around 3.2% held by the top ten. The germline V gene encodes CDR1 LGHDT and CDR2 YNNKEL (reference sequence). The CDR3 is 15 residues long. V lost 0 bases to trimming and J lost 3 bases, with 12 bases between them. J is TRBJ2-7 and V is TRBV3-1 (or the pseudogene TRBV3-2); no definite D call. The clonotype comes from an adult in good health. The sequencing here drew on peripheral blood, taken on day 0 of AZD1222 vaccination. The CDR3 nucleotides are TGTGCCAGCAGCCAAGATAAGAACGTCGTCTACGAGCAGTACTTC. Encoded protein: CASSQDKNVVYEQYF.